This is a list of T cell receptor beta chains from one sample in a study of blood T cell repertoires in COVID-19. TCRdb's table, derived via immunoSEQ multiplex PCR, lists solely in-frame clones and lacks some. The sample yields just over 30,000 clones, roughly 90% seen once. The specimen was peripheral blood. These receptors came from a woman in her thirties or forties with active or convalescent COVID-19. CDR3s include the opening cysteine and the closing phenylalanine or tryptophan. Each record gives: J gene, D gene, clone size, V gene, CDR3 protein, CDR3 DNA. The D gene is left open where the match is weak. The size entry is marked missing in some rows and otherwise reads once, few, many or a size class.

TRBJ2-7 NA NA TRBV29-1 CSVEEAYEQYF TGCAGCGTTGAGGAGGCCTACGAGCAGTACTTC
TRBJ1-1 TRBD1 NA TRBV7-9 CASRGTVGAEAFF TGTGCCAGCAGGGGGACAGTAGGGGCTGAAGCTTTCTTT
TRBJ1-6 TRBD1 NA TRBV18 CASSPSRGQEVPSPLHF TGTGCCAGCTCACCCAGTCGGGGACAGGAGGTACCATCACCCCTCCACTTT
TRBJ1-1 NA NA TRBV4-2 CASSQDRSGLNTEAFF TGTGCCAGCAGCCAAGATAGATCAGGGCTGAACACTGAAGCTTTCTTT
TRBJ2-7 NA NA TRBV7-6 CASSLGAGRESYEQYF TGTGCCAGCAGCTTAGGGGCGGGACGGGAGTCTTACGAGCAGTACTTC
TRBJ2-1 NA NA TRBV30 CAWSSLRGEQFF TGTGCCTGGAGTTCCCTCAGGGGTGAGCAGTTCTTC
TRBJ2-3 NA few TRBV14 CASSTSSGTQSTQYF TGTGCCAGCAGCACTTCTTCCGGGACTCAGTCTACGCAGTATTTT
TRBJ1-3 NA few TRBV3-1/TRBV3-2 CASSPLRGDGNTIYF TGTGCCAGCAGCCCCCTTAGGGGCGACGGAAACACCATATATTTT
TRBJ2-5 NA NA TRBV5-1 CASSLLPGNTPQETQYF TGCGCCAGCAGCTTGCTTCCGGGGAACACCCCACAAGAGACCCAGTACTTC
TRBJ2-3 TRBD2 NA TRBV4-3 CASSQDRNRAGGQVDTQYF TGCGCCAGCAGCCAAGATCGGAATAGAGCGGGGGGGCAGGTAGATACGCAGTATTTT
TRBJ2-7 NA NA TRBV2 CASSEQYEQYF TGTGCCAGCAGTGAACAATACGAGCAGTACTTC
TRBJ1-5 NA few TRBV28 CASSRTVSGSNQPQHF TGTGCCAGCAGTCGGACAGTTTCTGGTAGCAATCAGCCCCAGCATTTT
TRBJ1-1 NA NA TRBV7-9 CASSTRTKNTEAFF TGTGCCAGCAGCACCCGGACAAAGAACACTGAAGCTTTCTTT
TRBJ1-5 NA NA TRBV6-5 CASSPPSGGLKPQHF TGTGCCAGCAGCCCCCCGAGTGGAGGACTAAAGCCCCAGCATTTT
TRBJ2-7 TRBD2 NA TRBV28 CASSRRSGTNYEQYF TGTGCCAGCAGTCGGAGGTCCGGGACTAACTACGAGCAGTACTTC
TRBJ2-2 TRBD2 NA TRBV27 CATFVGGSGVTGELFF TGTGCCACCTTTGTAGGGGGTAGCGGGGTTACCGGGGAGCTGTTTTTT
TRBJ2-7 TRBD1 few TRBV27 CASSSDRENYEQYF TGTGCCAGTTCGTCCGACAGGGAGAACTACGAGCAGTACTTC
TRBJ1-3 NA NA TRBV2 CASSEVRGSGNTIYF TGTGCCAGCAGTGAGGTCAGGGGTTCTGGAAACACCATATATTTT
TRBJ2-2 NA NA TRBV5-1 CASSFSDPGELFF TGCGCCAGCAGCTTTAGCGACCCCGGGGAGCTGTTTTTT
TRBJ1-4 TRBD1 once TRBV5-1 CASSGGQAKKLFF TGCGCCAGCAGCGGGGGACAGGCTAAAAAACTGTTTTTT
TRBJ1-1 NA NA TRBV27 CASSRYRKTGRDAPLTEAFF TGTGCCAGCAGTCGTTACAGGAAGACAGGTCGCGACGCCCCGCTTACTGAAGCTTTCTTT
TRBJ2-7 TRBD2 NA TRBV6-5 CASSSARGGFAYEQYF TGTGCCAGCAGTTCCGCGCGCGGGGGGTTTGCCTACGAGCAGTACTTC
TRBJ2-2 TRBD2 NA TRBV19 CASSSRPLGTSGGKPNTGELFF TGTGCCAGTAGTAGCCGTCCCTTAGGGACTAGCGGGGGTAAACCGAACACCGGGGAGCTGTTTTTT
TRBJ2-3 NA NA TRBV10-1 CASSESKLPDTQYF TGCGCCAGCAGTGAGTCAAAGCTCCCGGATACGCAGTATTTT
TRBJ1-5 NA NA TRBV21-1 CASSKRDRCQRGNQPQHF TGTGCCAGCAGCAAAAGAGACAGGTGTCAAAGGGGGAATCAGCCCCAGCATTTT
TRBJ2-7 TRBD1 NA TRBV29-1 CSVGGQGAYEQYF TGCAGCGTTGGAGGACAGGGGGCTTACGAGCAGTACTTC
TRBJ2-1 NA NA TRBV12-3/TRBV12-4 CASSLRYEQFF TGTGCCAGCAGTTTACGGTATGAGCAGTTCTTC
TRBJ2-7 TRBD1 NA TRBV18 CASSPKQGAYEQYF TGTGCCAGCTCACCGAAACAGGGGGCCTACGAGCAGTACTTC
TRBJ2-1 TRBD2 NA TRBV20-1 CSASGFPGLAGLSSYNEQFF TGCAGTGCTAGTGGTTTTCCGGGACTAGCGGGACTGAGCTCCTACAATGAGCAGTTCTTC
TRBJ2-2 TRBD2 NA TRBV7-3 CASSFRLAANTGELFF TGTGCCAGCAGCTTTAGGCTAGCGGCGAACACCGGGGAGCTGTTTTTT
TRBJ2-3 NA NA TRBV4-2 CASSTQEADTQYF TGTGCCAGCAGCACTCAGGAGGCAGATACGCAGTATTTT
TRBJ2-7 TRBD2 NA TRBV7-9 CASSSPAGESYEQYF TGTGCCAGCAGCTCCCCAGCGGGGGAATCCTACGAGCAGTACTTC
TRBJ1-5 TRBD1 NA TRBV6-6 CASSYDRGNNQPQHF TGTGCCAGCAGTTACGACAGGGGAAACAATCAGCCCCAGCATTTT
TRBJ2-1 TRBD2 once TRBV7-6 CASSLEASGILSYNEQFF TGTGCCAGCAGCTTAGAAGCTAGCGGGATCCTCTCCTACAATGAGCAGTTCTTC
TRBJ1-2 TRBD1 NA TRBV30 CAWGDRDRGLRYGYTF TGTGCCTGGGGAGACCGGGACAGGGGGCTACGCTATGGCTACACCTTC
TRBJ2-3 TRBD1 NA TRBV5-4 CASSPDRGWTDTQYF TGTGCCAGCAGCCCGGACAGGGGGTGGACAGATACGCAGTATTTT
TRBJ1-1 NA NA TRBV29-1 CSARDGDTEAFF TGCAGCGCTCGGGATGGGGACACTGAAGCTTTCTTT
TRBJ1-2 TRBD1 NA TRBV16 CASSRTGFDYGYTF TGTGCCAGCAGCCGGACAGGCTTCGATTATGGCTACACCTTC
TRBJ2-7 NA NA TRBV29-1 CSVEDGSGGDHYEQYF TGCAGCGTTGAAGATGGATCAGGAGGGGATCACTACGAGCAGTACTTC
TRBJ1-1 TRBD1 NA TRBV11-3 CASSSWTGGDTEAFF TGTGCCAGCAGCTCGTGGACAGGGGGGGACACTGAAGCTTTCTTT
TRBJ1-4 NA NA TRBV4-3 CASSQDTVINEKLFF TGCGCCAGCAGCCAAGATACGGTTATAAATGAAAAACTGTTTTTT
TRBJ2-2 TRBD1 NA TRBV9 CASSGQGTGELFF TGTGCCAGCAGCGGACAGGGCACCGGGGAGCTGTTTTTT